Below are 32 T cell receptor beta chains sequenced from a single sample in a study of shared T cell receptors in the human thymus. Some clones are missing from TCRdb's copy, which holds only in-frame ones; the method was immunoSEQ multiplex PCR. The top ten clones hold roughly 0.013% of a sample with about 500,000 clones, about 80% of them seen once. The same data also went into a second study, on human thymus T cells.

The source material was thymocytes. Receptor source: a boy under two years old with a congenital heart defect.

V gene TRBV6-6 combines with J gene TRBJ2-5, with no clear D. Trimming removed 2 bases from V and 4 bases from J, with 8 bases in between. CDR1 and CDR2 from the germline V gene are MNHNY and SVGAGI (reference sequence). The CDR3 is made up of 13 amino acids. The DNA for the CDR3 is TGTGCCAGCAGTTACAACTACCGAGAGACCCAGTACTTC. Translation: CASSYNYRETQYF.

This clone was counted a single time. The rearrangement joins TRBV6-1 to TRBJ1-1; D is uncertain. Germline V gene sequence: CDR1 MNHNS, CDR2 SASEGT. V lost 1 base and J lost 5, with 17 bases in between. This CDR3 is 16 amino acids long. The CDR3 region is CASSEDWREGGTEAFF. DNA for the CDR3: TGTGCCAGCAGTGAAGACTGGCGGGAGGGTGGGACTGAAGCTTTCTTT.

The chain carries TRBV10-1 and TRBJ2-7; D call uncertain. The ends were cut back, 3 bases at V and 5 bases at J, with 5 bases in the middle. The CDR3 spans 11 residues. The germline gives CDR1 WNHNN, CDR2 SYGVQD (reference sequence). The CDR3 here is CASSDRDEQYF. CDR3 coding DNA: TGCGCCAGCAGTGATCGGGACGAGCAGTACTTC.

V gene TRBV27 combines with J gene TRBJ1-1; possibly TRBD1 for D (5 bases). In germline, CDR1 is MNHEY, CDR2 SMNVEV (reference sequence). This CDR3 is 16 amino acids long. Trimming removed 8 bases from V and 0 bases from J, with 19 bases in between. DNA of the CDR3: TGTGCCAGCGGAAACCTGACAGCGCCCATGAACACTGAAGCTTTCTTT. Amino acid sequence: CASGNLTAPMNTEAFF.

This clone was seen just once. The V call is TRBV27, the J call TRBJ2-7, with a tentative D call TRBD2 (5 bases). This CDR3 region has 13 residues. The germline V gene encodes CDR1 MNHEY and CDR2 SMNVEV (reference sequence). V was cut by 8 bases and J by 6 bases, with 17 bases left in between. The CDR3 is CASGPPGSAEQYF. In DNA form, the CDR3 reads TGTGCCAGCGGTCCTCCGGGGTCTGCCGAGCAGTACTTC.

V is TRBV5-6 and J is TRBJ2-1, with TRBD2 identical over 7 bases. CDR3 length equals 16 residues. V trimming: 3 bases; J trimming: 4 bases; junction bases outside the gene matches: 10. CDR1 is SGHDT and CDR2 is YYEEEE in the germline V gene. As DNA, the CDR3 is TGTGCCAGCAGCTCTGGCATCGGCGGGAGTTACAATGAGCAGTTCTTC. It codes for CASSSGIGGSYNEQFF.

This sequence joins TRBV5-1 and TRBJ1-4; 8 positions match TRBD1. Trimming cost V 4 bases and J 3 bases; bases outside gene matches: 11. Looked up from germline, CDR1 is SGHRS and CDR2 is YFSETQ. The CDR3 consists of 17 residues. DNA of the CDR3: TGCGCCAGCAGCATCCGGGACAGGCCCCGCTCTAATGAAAAACTGTTTTTT. As protein: CASSIRDRPRSNEKLFF.

This clone occurred once. CDR3 bases: TGTGCCAGCAGTCCGCGGGGCTACTTAGGGGGAAACACCATATATTTT. Its translation: CASSPRGYLGGNTIYF. This chain connects TRBV7-9 to TRBJ1-3; possibly TRBD1 for D (5 bases). The V gene's germline CDR1 is SEHNR and CDR2 FQNEAQ (reference sequence). The ends were cut back, 6 bases at V and 4 bases at J, with 19 bases in the middle. This CDR3 region has 16 residues.

The chain has TRBV25-1 and TRBJ2-3, with 10 nucleotides matching TRBD2. The CDR3 has 16 amino acids. Trimming at V came to 3 bases and at J to 1 base, leaving 4 bases not matched to a gene. The V gene's germline CDR1 is MGHDK and CDR2 SYGVNS. DNA of the CDR3: TGTGCCAGCAGTGATGGACTAGCGGATCGCACAGATACGCAGTATTTT. Translated, it gives CASSDGLADRTDTQYF.

This clone was counted a few times. This chain links TRBV5-1 with TRBJ2-7, with 7 positions matching TRBD1. This CDR3 region has 13 residues. The junction had 4 bases not matched to a gene; V was cut back by 2 bases and J by 5 bases. CDR1 is SGHRS, CDR2 YFSETQ, per germline. In DNA, the CDR3 is TGCGCCAGCAGCTTAACAGGGGCCCACGAGCAGTACTTC. It yields the protein CASSLTGAHEQYF.

The rearrangement links TRBV27 to TRBJ1-1, with unresolved D. The V end was cut by 5 bases, the J end by 1 base, with 14 bases between. The CDR3 runs 15 residues. Germline loops: CDR1 MNHEY, CDR2 SMNVEV (reference sequence). CDR3 residues: CASSPTAGRNTEAFF. CDR3 DNA sequence: TGTGCCAGCAGTCCTACCGCCGGGAGGAACACTGAAGCTTTCTTT.

This clone appeared a few times. This chain connects TRBV27 to TRBJ2-3; TRBD2 might be the D (5 bases). This CDR3 contains 13 residues. V lost 2 bases and J lost 2, with 5 bases in between. In germline, CDR1 is MNHEY, CDR2 SMNVEV (reference sequence). CDR3 nucleotide sequence: TGTGCCAGCAGTTTACGGGACACAGATACGCAGTATTTT. It codes for CASSLRDTDTQYF.

The chain combines TRBV5-6 with TRBJ1-5; TRBD1 matches at 7 bases. V gave up 1 base and J gave up 7 bases; unmatched junction bases: 5. Germline V gene lookup returns CDR1 SGHDT and CDR2 YYEEEE. The length of the CDR3 is 14 residues. The CDR3 bases are TGTGCCAGCAGCTTGATGACAGGGTACCAGCCCCAGCATTTT. Translation: CASSLMTGYQPQHF.

The rearrangement links TRBV12-5 to TRBJ2-1; D gene uncertain. The CDR3 totals 12 residues. The V end lost 5 bases, the J end lost 8 bases, and 10 bases lay between the germline ends. Germline V CDR1 and CDR2: LGHNT, FRNRAP. The DNA of the CDR3 is TGTGCTAGTGGTCATACACGGGATGAGCAGTTCTTC. Residues: CASGHTRDEQFF.

This chain uses TRBV6-5 with TRBJ1-1; D not resolved. The CDR3 loop spans 12 amino acids. The V end was cut by 10 bases, the J end by 7 bases, with 16 bases between. Looked up from germline, CDR1 is MNHEY and CDR2 is SVGAGI. CDR3 bases: TGTGCCACCCACGGGGAAGAGTATGAAGCTTTCTTT. The encoded protein is CATHGEEYEAFF.

V and J are TRBV15 and TRBJ1-5; 9 positions agree with TRBD1. Germline CDR1 and CDR2: LNHNV and YYDKDF (reference sequence). V gave up 3 bases and J gave up 7 bases; unmatched junction bases: 10. This CDR3 is built from 16 residues. The CDR3 bases are TGTGCCACCAGCAGTACAGGGGGCCCTCGCTTCCAGCCCCAGCATTTT. It translates to CATSSTGGPRFQPQHF.

The chain has TRBV14 and TRBJ2-3; a weak D match, TRBD2 (6 bases). The germline V gene encodes CDR1 SGHDN and CDR2 FVKESK. Trimming removed 7 bases from V and 0 bases from J, with 17 bases in between. This CDR3 has 16 amino acids. CDR3 loop: CASTRRGIASTDTQYF. The CDR3 nucleotides read TGTGCCAGCACACGGCGGGGTATCGCTAGCACAGATACGCAGTATTTT. The whole variable domain, remainder taken from reference TRBV14 and TRBJ2-3, is EAGVTQFPSHSVIEKGQTVTLRCDPISGHDNLYWYRRVMGKEIKFLLHFVKESKQDESGMPNNRFLAERTGGTYSTLKVQPAELEDSGVYFCASTRRGIASTDTQYFGPGTRLTVL.

The chain joins TRBV10-3 to TRBJ2-1; TRBD2 agrees at 11 bases. V was pared by 0 bases and J by 1 base, with 5 bases of the junction left unmatched. Germline-derived CDR1 and CDR2 are ENHRY and SYGVKD. The CDR3 length is 18 residues. For the CDR3, the DNA is TGTGCCATCAGTGAGTCGTGGTCTAGCGGGAGGTCCTACAATGAGCAGTTCTTC. This encodes CAISESWSSGRSYNEQFF.

The CDR3 region has the DNA TGTGCCAGCAGTATTTCCGCGGGACTACTCTACGAGCAGTACTTC. This codes for CASSISAGLLYEQYF. The chain combines TRBV27 with TRBJ2-7, with 7 positions matching TRBD2. The J segment lost 3 bases and the V segment lost 5 bases, leaving 10 bases of the junction unmatched. Germline CDR1 is MNHEY and CDR2 is SMNVEV (reference sequence). CDR3 length equals 15 residues.

This chain connects TRBV7-9 to TRBJ1-4; 7 positions agree with TRBD1. The CDR3 consists of 15 residues. The ends lost 5 bases at V and 3 bases at J; junction bases unmatched: 6. Per the germline V gene, CDR1 is SEHNR and CDR2 is FQNEAQ (reference sequence). The CDR3 region has the DNA TGTGCCAGCAGCCCCGACAGGGCGGCTAATGAAAAACTGTTTTTT. Translating it yields CASSPDRAANEKLFF.

The rearrangement links TRBV5-1 to TRBJ2-3, with 11 bases aligning to TRBD2. Per germline, CDR1 SGHRS and CDR2 YFSETQ. The CDR3 extends over 18 amino acids. V lost 0 bases and J lost 1; bases outside the gene matches: 7. This chain's CDR3 is CASSLVTAGLAGTDTQYF. The CDR3 DNA is TGCGCCAGCAGCTTGGTGACGGCGGGACTAGCGGGCACAGATACGCAGTATTTT.

The chain recombines TRBV4-2 with TRBJ2-1, with 11 nucleotides matching TRBD2. Trimming removed 1 base from V and 4 bases from J; junction bases left unmatched: 6. The CDR3 extends over 17 amino acids. CDR1 is LGHNA and CDR2 is YNFKEQ in the germline V gene. The CDR3 spells CASSQGPGLADYNEQFF. The CDR3 nucleotides read TGTGCCAGCAGCCAAGGACCGGGACTAGCGGATTACAATGAGCAGTTCTTC.

The chain carries TRBV11-2 and TRBJ2-1, with 13 bases matching TRBD2. The germline CDR1 and CDR2 sequences are SGHAT and FQNNGV. This CDR3 region has 18 residues. V trimming: 3 bases; J trimming: 1 base; junction bases outside the gene matches: 6. This chain's CDR3 is CASSLGLAGQRSYNEQFF. The CDR3 DNA sequence: TGTGCCAGCAGCTTGGGACTAGCGGGACAGCGGTCCTACAATGAGCAGTTCTTC.

V and J are TRBV7-2 and TRBJ1-2; 9 nucleotides line up with TRBD1. The germline V gene encodes CDR1 SGHTA and CDR2 FQGNSA. V shed 7 bases, J shed 4 bases, and the junction held 13 bases outside the gene matches. This CDR3 comprises 16 residues. In DNA, the CDR3 is TGTGCCAGCACCGCGCAGGGACAGGGTCCCATCTATGGCTACACCTTC. Amino acid sequence: CASTAQGQGPIYGYTF.

The chain couples TRBV5-1 to TRBJ2-7; D possibly corresponds to TRBD2 (6 bases). The CDR3 is made up of 16 amino acids. From germline, CDR1 is SGHRS and CDR2 YFSETQ. The germline V and J ends were trimmed by 0 bases and 2 bases, with 15 bases remaining between them. CDR3 DNA: TGCGCCAGCAGCTTGGTTTGGGGGTGGGGGGCCTACGAGCAGTACTTC. This translates into CASSLVWGWGAYEQYF.

This sequence joins TRBV27 and TRBJ2-5; 8 bases line up with TRBD2. The CDR3 contains 15 residues. The V segment lost 8 bases and the J segment 1 base; nucleotides outside the gene matches: 9. CDR1 is MNHEY, CDR2 SMNVEV, per germline (reference sequence). CDR3 loop: CASRGSGALQETQYF. DNA for the CDR3: TGTGCCAGCCGGGGTAGCGGGGCACTCCAAGAGACCCAGTACTTC.

This clone was recorded only once. V gene TRBV9 combines with J gene TRBJ2-3, with TRBD2 matching 16 bases. This CDR3 spans 23 amino acids. Germline V gene sequence: CDR1 SGDLS, CDR2 YYNGEE. V dropped 0 bases and J dropped 2; count of bases not matched to a gene: 18. CDR3 loop: CASSVERGGLAGGAVFPTDTQYF. For the CDR3, the DNA is TGTGCCAGCAGCGTAGAGAGGGGGGGACTAGCGGGAGGGGCCGTCTTCCCCACAGATACGCAGTATTTT.

The J gene is TRBJ2-7, the V gene TRBV18, with D maybe TRBD2 (6 bases). The V end was cut by 3 bases, the J end by 2 bases, with 8 bases between. This CDR3 is built from 13 residues. The germline V gene encodes CDR1 KGHSH and CDR2 LQKENI. The chain's CDR3 is CASSPERAYEQYF. In DNA, the CDR3 is TGTGCCAGCTCACCGGAGCGGGCCTACGAGCAGTACTTC.

This chain uses TRBV27 with TRBJ2-5, with D possibly TRBD1 on 6 matching bases. Per germline, CDR1 MNHEY and CDR2 SMNVEV (reference sequence). This CDR3 has 15 residues. Trimming removed 9 bases from V and 0 bases from J, with 17 bases in between. The CDR3 bases are TGTGCCAGTAAAAACAGGGCCGTGTACCAAGAGACCCAGTACTTC. Protein sequence: CASKNRAVYQETQYF.

V and J are TRBV7-9 and TRBJ2-5; D is ambiguous. In germline, CDR1 is SEHNR, CDR2 FQNEAQ (reference sequence). This CDR3 comprises 14 residues. Trimming removed 1 base at V and 0 bases at J, with 6 bases between. CDR3 sequence (DNA): TGTGCCAGCAGCTTAGACAGTAACCAAGAGACCCAGTACTTC. Translated, it gives CASSLDSNQETQYF.

The chain has TRBV5-4 and TRBJ2-3, with 7 bases lining up with TRBD2. Trimming at V came to 0 bases and at J to 6 bases, leaving 19 bases not matched to a gene. The CDR3 is 19 amino acids. CDR1 and CDR2 from the germline V gene are SGHNT and YYREEE (reference sequence). CDR3 protein: CASSLAKFVTSPEGDTQYF. CDR3 sequence (DNA): TGTGCCAGCAGCTTGGCCAAGTTTGTGACTAGCCCGGAAGGGGATACGCAGTATTTT.

The rearrangement links TRBV4-1 to TRBJ2-7; 10 nucleotides line up with TRBD1. With V trimmed by 3 bases and J by 3 bases, 2 bases remained unmatched. The CDR3 is made up of 14 amino acids. Germline values: CDR1 MGHRA, CDR2 YSYEKL. The CDR3: CASSHRDRGYEQYF. The DNA of the CDR3 is TGCGCCAGCAGCCACAGGGACAGGGGCTACGAGCAGTACTTC.